These 8 T cell receptor beta chains were all obtained from the same sample, sequenced in a study of regulatory and conventional T cells in RAG deficiency. Clones were read by immunoSEQ multiplex PCR, and TCRdb kept only the in-frame ones, dropping some. The sample holds around 20,000 clones, approximately 93% seen once. The sorted conventional CD4+ T cells were CD25-low and CD127-high, with genomic DNA sequenced. This sample also appeared in a second study, on regulatory T cells. That work contributes: Primers: 52 TRBV forward and 13 TRBJ reverse.

What was sequenced was CD4+ T cells sorted from blood. The receptors stem from a human donor in good health.

This rearrangement joins TRBV11-3 to TRBJ1-3; D not certain. The CDR3 totals 14 residues. Germline V gene sequence: CDR1 SGHNT, CDR2 YENEEA. The ends were cut back, 6 bases at V and 4 bases at J, with 13 bases in the middle. The CDR3 loop reads CASRPSQVGNTIYF. CDR3 DNA sequence: TGTGCCAGCAGACCAAGTCAGGTCGGAAACACCATATATTTT.

This sequence joins TRBV4-1 and TRBJ2-2; perhaps TRBD2 as D (6 bases). This CDR3 is built from 16 residues. Germline V gene data show CDR1 as MGHRA and CDR2 as YSYEKL. The ends were cut back, 4 bases at V and 2 bases at J, with 14 bases in the middle. CDR3: CASSLQGRTNTGELFF. In DNA form, the CDR3 reads TGCGCCAGCAGCCTTCAAGGGAGGACTAACACCGGGGAGCTGTTTTTT.

V usage is TRBV2 and J usage is TRBJ2-7, with 12 nucleotides matching TRBD1. The ends lost 0 bases at V and 6 bases at J; junction bases unmatched: 6. Germline values: CDR1 SNHLY, CDR2 FYNNEI. CDR3 length equals 16 residues. CDR3 protein: CASSEALGTGGSEQYF. As DNA, the CDR3 is TGTGCCAGCAGTGAAGCGCTTGGGACAGGGGGCTCCGAGCAGTACTTC.

The rearrangement joins TRBV28 to TRBJ1-3; D may be TRBD1 (6 bases). Germline V gene lookup returns CDR1 MDHEN and CDR2 SYDVKM. Trimming took off 7 bases at V and 1 base at J, with 11 bases between the two ends. The CDR3 is 14 residues long. The CDR3 coding sequence is TGTGCCAGCACCATAAGGGGGTCTGGAAACACCATATATTTT. Its protein product is CASTIRGSGNTIYF. The whole variable domain, filled in from reference TRBV28 and TRBJ1-3, reads DVKVTQSSRYLVKRTGEKVFLECVQDMDHENMFWYRQDPGLGLRLIYFSYDVKMKEKGDIPEGYSVSREKKERFSLILESASTNQTSMYLCASTIRGSGNTIYFGEGSWLTVV.

The chain couples TRBV5-1 to TRBJ1-1, with D unclear. Germline assignment: CDR1 SGHRS and CDR2 YFSETQ. CDR3 length: 15 residues. Trimming removed 0 bases from V and 0 bases from J, with 9 bases in between. The CDR3 spells CASSLAFGMNTEAFF. In DNA form, the CDR3 reads TGCGCCAGCAGCTTGGCCTTTGGCATGAACACTGAAGCTTTCTTT.

This clone was seen only once. V is TRBV6-5 and J is TRBJ2-7; the match to TRBD1 covers 7 bases. Per germline, CDR1 MNHEY and CDR2 SVGAGI. The CDR3 has 15 amino acids. Losses at the gene ends were 2 bases for V and 5 bases for J; bases not matched to a gene: 9. The CDR3: CASSYQTGVANEQYF. CDR3 sequence (DNA): TGTGCCAGCAGTTACCAAACAGGGGTGGCAAACGAGCAGTACTTC.

This chain uses TRBV2 with TRBJ1-5; D uncertain. Trimming removed 3 bases from V and 0 bases from J, with 9 bases in between. CDR3 length: 15 amino acids. From germline, CDR1 is SNHLY and CDR2 FYNNEI. This CDR3 is CASSERRNSNQPQHF. For the CDR3, the DNA is TGTGCCAGCAGTGAGAGACGGAATAGCAATCAGCCCCAGCATTTT. Variable domain in full (rest from reference TRBV2 and TRBJ1-5): EPEVTQTPSHQVTQMGQEVILRCVPISNHLYFYWYRQILGQKVEFLVSFYNNEISEKSEIFDDQFSVERPDGSNFTLKIRSTKLEDSAMYFCASSERRNSNQPQHFGDGTRLSIL.

A single count supports this clone. V usage is TRBV6-1 and J usage is TRBJ2-6; the D is unclear. The CDR3 spans 15 residues. CDR1 is MNHNS, CDR2 SASEGT, per germline. Trimming left V 6 bases short and J 0 bases short, with 9 bases between. CDR3: CASSEMGSGANVLTF. The CDR3 DNA follows: TGTGCCAGCAGCGAAATGGGCTCTGGGGCCAACGTCCTGACTTTC.